This T cell receptor beta chain originates from a study of cytomegalovirus exposure and HLA in healthy donors (dated by TCRdb to 2015 to 2018). Study-level background: According to an earlier analysis of several hundred of the donors, some 180 million T cells yielded approximately 120 million unique TCR beta sequences and around 300 Gb of sequence data. Roughly 300 gigabases of sequencing data and 78 million or so unique TCR sequences were included in an early release covering about 600 HLA-typed donors. The genetic ancestry cluster associated with self-reported Caucasian donors included roughly four fifths of the roughly 380 genotyped donors. The study was designed to test whether signatures of past pathogen exposure could be identified by cataloging public T cell receptors. The T cell repertoires of around 730 subjects were profiled by immunosequencing and related to cytomegalovirus serostatus. A separate validation cohort of 100 to 150 different subjects was used in addition to the roughly 670-subject first cohort. High-throughput TCR immunosequencing, statistical association of individual TCRs with disease status, and machine learning were combined to predict cytomegalovirus infection status. A later analysis re-analyzed previously published TCR beta repertoires from roughly 630 donors and added high-resolution HLA genotyping to study TCR occurrence patterns. Rather than drawing on any new phenotypic data, the later analysis identified candidate immune exposures from TCR beta sequences and the way those sequences occurred across donors. An earlier analysis of fewer than 750 of the donors used high-throughput TCR beta sequencing to judge whether each TCR beta V gene segment behaved as functional or pseudogenic. Donor age, sex, ethnicity and CMV serostatus were compiled together with the repertoire data. A later genetic analysis took genome-wide SNP genotypes for about three fifths of the roughly 670 donors and used that subset as a discovery cohort. Every discovery cohort repertoire had been produced on one sequencing platform. Class I and class II HLA loci were covered by the typing at four-digit resolution. The number of donors typed differed by locus, with about 620-630 for A, B, C, DRB1 and DQB1, approximately 500 for DQA1, over 600 for DPA1, and under 490 for DPB1. Four to six DR-DQ haplotypes were handled as single units for association and clustering, since linkage in the cohort was strong. Across 398 genotyped donors of the cohort, an average of roughly 250,000 unique TCR beta nucleotide sequences per donor were sequenced, and roughly 20% of those sequences were non-productive. General conclusions and limits of the study: A few of the identified cytomegalovirus-associated TCR beta chains were confirmed in vitro to be specific for cytomegalovirus antigens. The 87-base-pair reads could not distinguish some IMGT-functional V segments, including TRBV6-2 and TRBV6-3, so those segments were excluded. A cluster of highly shared sequence variants was judged likely to represent a technical artifact of the sequencing pipeline. For the cohort, immune exposure information was limited to CMV serostatus. The presence/absence analyses assumed that sequencing depth was roughly uniform across donors, and that assumption may not be true. A later genetic analysis reported fewer N-insertions in productive TCRs among donors in an Asian-associated ancestry cluster than the roughly 640-donor mean. According to a later analysis, most CMV-associated TCR beta chains appeared to be HLA-restricted, and the HLA associations seemed to be driven largely by CMV exposure. Strong co-occurrence of HLA alleles, especially DR and DQ, made assigning TCR associations to individual alleles difficult. The cohort was sequenced for TCR beta chains only, and without alpha or paired-chain data the features that could be detected were limited. Linkage disequilibrium might explain the correlated functional status among segregating V segments, but an unknown experimental factor could not be excluded. While some public TCRs were present in many individuals, most TCR sequences turned up only very rarely across donors. According to a later analysis, TCR association rates differed among HLA loci, with DRB1 alleles showing the most associated TCRs and HLA-C alleles showing the fewest. In a later analysis, HLA-associated TCR beta chains were found to be more clonally expanded and to have lower generation probabilities than equally common non-associated chains. In an earlier analysis of some 500 of the donors, most TCR beta V segments appeared in productive rearrangements about 90% or about 30% of the time, broadly matching IMGT annotations. According to a later analysis, parvovirus B19, influenza, CMV and Epstein-Barr virus appeared linked to several top co-occurrence clusters. Because counts were too low, roughly 18 rarely observed V segments, including chromosome 9 orphons, were left out of the earlier analysis of over 550 of the donors. V-gene and J-gene trimming of TCR beta chains was associated with a missense DCLRE1C variant in a later genetic analysis, and the association was replicated in an independent cohort. The classifier was reported to diagnose cytomegalovirus status with high specificity and sensitivity in both the original and validation cohorts. In a later analysis, around 17,000 TCR beta sequences were associated with specific HLA alleles at a false discovery rate of 0.05. A further reported finding was that TCR beta sequences accurately predicted the HLA-A and HLA-B alleles for most subjects in the first cohort. Because HLA typing was missing for some donors at each locus, association tests included only the typed subset. In the study, some 160 TCR beta chains were listed as associated with cytomegalovirus. According to the authors, the approach could potentially be generalized to other disease states and immunological phenotypes.

To note about this clone: There is no known antigen for this receptor.

The protocol used for the library was the immunoSEQ multiplex PCR assay. The multiplex PCR relied on a mix of 60 forward primers for TCR Vbeta segments and 13 reverse primers for TCR Jbeta segments. The CDR3 region of rearranged TCR beta genes was amplified from genomic DNA by a multiplex PCR assay. Amplified TCR beta libraries were sequenced as 87-base-pair reads on the Illumina HiSeq System. Turning to the authors' computational methods: A later analysis counted some 74 million unique TCR beta chains across the 500 to 850 repertoires, and about 10 million of these chains were shared by at least two donors. To remove PCR and sequencing errors, raw reads were error-corrected and collapsed into unique sequences using a nearest-neighbor algorithm that merged closely related sequences. V, D and J gene segments were assigned by aligning CDR3 sequences to IMGT reference sequences. Each retained sequence needed at least a six-nucleotide match to both a V gene segment and a J gene segment. A rearrangement was called productive if the CDR3 had no stop codons and remained in frame with V and J, and every other rearrangement was called non-productive. Following IMGT convention, CDR3 was defined as the stretch from the second conserved V-encoded cysteine up to the conserved J-encoded phenylalanine. The earlier analysis of roughly 590 of the donors excluded sequences that lacked an unambiguous match to a single V gene segment. An earlier analysis of about 600 of the donors called V segments functional above 56.7% productive rearrangements and segregating when the between-donor standard deviation exceeded 5%. To diagnose cytomegalovirus status from the catalog of TCR beta chain sequences, a statistical classification framework was built. In a later analysis, V and J genes were assigned by comparing TCR nucleotide sequences against IMGT/GENE-DB human TR gene sequences. In a later analysis, CDR3 sequences and most-parsimonious VDJ recombination scenarios were assigned using the TCRdist pipeline. In a later analysis, every TCR beta chain was defined by the combination of its CDR3 amino acid sequence and its V-gene family, and reads without a unique V-gene family were dropped. In a later analysis, fewer than 600 highly shared, low-generation-probability nucleotide sequences were removed to address suspected cross-contamination and a sequencing artifact. In a later analysis, a clonal expansion index was calculated for each public chain from normalized within-repertoire ranks of inferred template counts. In a later analysis, generation probabilities were computed with a VDJ recombination model fitted to out-of-frame rearrangements, and the resulting probabilities were checked against IGoR. A later analysis scored TCR-TCR, TCR-HLA and TCR-CMV co-occurrence with hypergeometric tests, applying a repertoire-size bias correction to TCR pairs. To estimate false discovery rates, a later analysis permuted the HLA or CMV assignments 20 times. In a later analysis, co-occurring TCRs were grouped using DBSCAN, with TCRdist sequence similarity added in when clustering inside HLA-allele-positive subsets. Repertoires with fewer than 30,000 or more than 120,000 public chains were left out of co-occurrence clustering, as were about 5 repertoires with anomalous nucleotide sharing. Imported from immuneACCESS, the table was reduced by TCRdb to in-frame sequences with V and J called. These copies leave out some clones; in studies compared against another copy, an unresolved V gene accounts for under half, and the cause of the remainder is not known. The D gene and trimming were derived from the DNA, and the V and J assignments and clone size from that table. The record for this sample contains some 120,000 clones. Less than 2.5% of the sample comes from the top ten.

V is shortened by 3 bases, J by 1 base, and the region joining them spans 12 bases. Its CDR3 holds 16 amino acids, cysteine through phenylalanine. The retained sequence is limited to the CDR3, 48 bases, with the frame set at the first base. Looking up the germline V gene yields CDR1 MGHRA and CDR2 YSYEKL. The cohort comprised fewer than 750 healthy bone marrow donors. All cohort members were sampled while nominally healthy, although unrecorded immune exposures were likely present. The donor was CMV seronegative and belonged to the group of several hundred seronegative cohort members. A peripheral blood sample was collected from each donor, and TCR beta sequencing was performed on peripheral blood mononuclear cells. Genomic DNA was extracted from the blood cell samples with the Qiagen DNeasy Blood Extraction Kit.

Sequenced input: PBMCs. The receptor's source is a woman aged 55-70 years in good health and CMV-seronegative. This receptor chain uses TRBV4-1 and TRBJ2-2, with TRBD1 perhaps the D gene, on 5 matching bases. CDR3 sequence: CASSHGKTGNTGELFF. The DNA is as follows: TGCGCCAGCAGCCACGGTAAAACAGGGAACACCGGGGAGCTGTTTTTT.